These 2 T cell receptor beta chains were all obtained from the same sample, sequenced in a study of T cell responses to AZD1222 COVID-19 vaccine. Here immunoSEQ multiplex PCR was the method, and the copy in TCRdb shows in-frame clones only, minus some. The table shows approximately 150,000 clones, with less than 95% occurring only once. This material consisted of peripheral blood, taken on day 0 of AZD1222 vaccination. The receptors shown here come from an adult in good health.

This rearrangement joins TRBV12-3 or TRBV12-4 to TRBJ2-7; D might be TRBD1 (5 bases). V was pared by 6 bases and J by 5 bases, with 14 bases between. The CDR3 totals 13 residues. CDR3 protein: CASSPDIWDEQYF. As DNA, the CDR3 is TGTGCCAGCAGCCCGGACATCTGGGACGAGCAGTACTTC.

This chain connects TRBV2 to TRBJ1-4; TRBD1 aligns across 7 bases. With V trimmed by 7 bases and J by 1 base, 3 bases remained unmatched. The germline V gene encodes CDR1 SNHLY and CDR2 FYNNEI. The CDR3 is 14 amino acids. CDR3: CASTNRGTNEKLFF. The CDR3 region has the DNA TGTGCCAGCACGAACAGGGGAACTAATGAAAAACTGTTTTTT. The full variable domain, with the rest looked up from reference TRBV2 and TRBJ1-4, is EPEVTQTPSHQVTQMGQEVILRCVPISNHLYFYWYRQILGQKVEFLVSFYNNEISEKSEIFDDQFSVERPDGSNFTLKIRSTKLEDSAMYFCASTNRGTNEKLFFGSGTQLSVL.